The clone carrying this TCR beta chain was detected once. The antigen is not known. Researchers ran the PCR with 60 Vbeta and 13 Jbeta primers. Libraries were prepared by immunoSEQ multiplex PCR; TCRdb keeps only in-frame clonotypes and omits some of them. The table includes fewer than 150,000 clones, about four fifths detected once. The data belong to a study of cytomegalovirus exposure and HLA in healthy donors. Study in general: Out of about 190 million T cells, an earlier analysis found 117 million unique TCR beta sequences in total.

V lost 4 bases and J lost 2, with 9 bases in between. The CDR3 runs to 14 residues. CDR1 and CDR2 from the germline V gene are SGHRS and YFSETQ. Findings and limits, study-wide: 150 to 200 TCR beta chains were listed as cytomegalovirus-associated. At a 0.05 false discovery rate, a later analysis found 16,951 TCR beta sequences to be associated with HLA alleles.

This chain uses TRBV5-1 with TRBJ1-4; D is possibly TRBD1 (5 bases). The TCR originated in a woman aged 40 to 55 in good health and CMV-seropositive. Sequenced material: PBMCs. CDR3 nucleotides: TGCGCCAGCAGCCAGGGTACTACTAATGAAAAACTGTTTTTT. It translates to CASSQGTTNEKLFF.